What follows are 9 T cell receptor beta chains derived from one specimen sequenced in a study of beta chain features in type 1 diabetes. Investigators reverse transcribed all isolated RNA, so they sequenced expressed TCRB transcripts. The protocol was immunoSEQ multiplex PCR, while the TCRdb copy is restricted to in-frame clones and leaves out a portion. The data hold about 260,000 clones, with about a fifth observed a single time. These receptors have no identified antigens. Study-wide results and caveats: Researchers report that Type 1 diabetes patients had moderately but significantly shorter TCRB CDR3s across all four CD4+ subsets.

Sequenced material: naive CD4+ T cells from blood. The receptors shown here come from a woman aged 40 to 50 with type 1 diabetes.

The sample holds a few counts of this clone. The rearrangement uses TRBV10-3 and TRBJ2-1; 13 bases line up with TRBD2. The junction had 3 bases not matched to a gene; V was cut back by 5 bases and J by 2 bases. Germline values: CDR1 ENHRY, CDR2 SYGVKD. The CDR3 loop spans 16 amino acids. CDR3 DNA sequence: TGTGCCATCAGTACTAGCGGGAGGGGGGCCTACAATGAGCAGTTCTTC. It is translated as CAISTSGRGAYNEQFF.

The table lists this clone with a few counts. Other DNA sequences within the sample encode an identical CDR3. The rearrangement links TRBV18 to TRBJ1-5, with a weak D call TRBD1 (6 bases). V was cut by 2 bases and J by 4 bases, with 9 bases left in between. Germline V gene lookup returns CDR1 KGHSH and CDR2 LQKENI. The CDR3 consists of 14 residues. The CDR3 nucleotides read TGTGCCAGCTCACCAGCCCAGGGGAATCAGCCCCAGCATTTT. As protein: CASSPAQGNQPQHF.

This chain links TRBV5-4 with TRBJ2-3; D unresolved. This CDR3 contains 15 residues. The germline V gene has CDR1 SGHNT and CDR2 YYREEE (reference sequence). V lost 1 base to trimming and J lost 0 bases, with 9 bases between them. CDR3 sequence reads: CASSLQQESTDTQYF. The CDR3 DNA sequence: TGTGCCAGCAGCTTGCAGCAGGAAAGCACAGATACGCAGTATTTT.

The sample holds a few counts of this clone. The V gene is TRBV5-4, the J gene TRBJ2-5; 8 bases line up with TRBD2. J gave up 3 bases and V 2 bases, and 0 bases lay outside the gene matches. Germline assignment: CDR1 SGHNT and CDR2 YYREEE (reference sequence). CDR3 length equals 13 residues. CDR3 amino acids: CASSLLAEETQYF. For the CDR3, the DNA is TGTGCCAGCAGCTTACTAGCGGAAGAGACCCAGTACTTC.

This clone was seen only a few times. The rearrangement joins TRBV9 to TRBJ2-7; no clear D gene. The CDR3 spans 14 residues. Germline V gene sequence: CDR1 SGDLS, CDR2 YYNGEE. Trimming took off 4 bases at V and 0 bases at J, with 11 bases between the two ends. CDR3 protein: CASSPAMYSYEQYF. The CDR3 bases are TGTGCCAGCAGCCCTGCTATGTACTCCTACGAGCAGTACTTC.

The chain joins TRBV4-1 to TRBJ2-1, with a tentative D call TRBD2 (7 bases). CDR1 is MGHRA, CDR2 YSYEKL, per germline. The V end was cut by 3 bases, the J end by 8 bases, with 20 bases between. This CDR3 contains 16 residues. The CDR3: CASSQRRGGLSDEQFF. The CDR3 DNA is TGCGCCAGCAGCCAGAGGAGGGGGGGGCTTTCCGATGAGCAGTTCTTC.

The chain combines TRBV15 with TRBJ1-2, with 9 bases matching TRBD1. After removal of 0 bases from V and 4 bases from J, the junction contained 6 bases not matched to a gene. Germline CDR1 is LNHNV and CDR2 is YYDKDF (reference sequence). CDR3 length: 16 residues. The chain's CDR3 is CATSRDTTGGSYGYTF. In DNA, the CDR3 is TGTGCCACCAGCAGAGATACCACAGGGGGCAGCTATGGCTACACCTTC.

This clone showed up just a few times. The chain couples TRBV15 to TRBJ2-3; TRBD1 agrees at 7 bases. The CDR3 runs 16 residues. J gave up 2 bases and V 1 base, and 6 bases lay outside the gene matches. Germline-derived CDR1 and CDR2 are LNHNV and YYDKDF (reference sequence). The CDR3 loop is CATSRARGRLTDTQYF. In DNA form, the CDR3 reads TGTGCCACCAGCAGAGCAAGGGGGCGGCTCACAGATACGCAGTATTTT.

This clone came up a few times. The chain carries TRBV30 and TRBJ2-3, with a weak D call TRBD2 (6 bases). Trimming took off 2 bases at V and 3 bases at J, with 15 bases between the two ends. The CDR3 extends over 15 amino acids. CDR1 and CDR2 (germline): GTSNPN, SVGIG (reference sequence). CDR3 sequence reads: CAWSHGGSGTDTQYF. The CDR3 nucleotides are TGTGCCTGGAGTCATGGTGGGAGCGGGACAGATACGCAGTATTTT.